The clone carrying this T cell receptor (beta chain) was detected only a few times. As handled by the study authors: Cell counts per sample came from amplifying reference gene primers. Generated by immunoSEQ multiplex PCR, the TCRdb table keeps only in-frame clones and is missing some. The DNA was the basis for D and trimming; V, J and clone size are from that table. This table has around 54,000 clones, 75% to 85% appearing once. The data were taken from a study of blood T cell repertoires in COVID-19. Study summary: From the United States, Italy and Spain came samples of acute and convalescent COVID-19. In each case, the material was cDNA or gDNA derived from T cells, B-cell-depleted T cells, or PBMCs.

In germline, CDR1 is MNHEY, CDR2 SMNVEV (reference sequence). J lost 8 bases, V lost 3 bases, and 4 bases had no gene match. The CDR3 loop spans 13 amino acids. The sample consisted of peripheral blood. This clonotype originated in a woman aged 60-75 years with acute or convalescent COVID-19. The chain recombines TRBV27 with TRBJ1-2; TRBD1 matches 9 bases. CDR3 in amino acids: CASSFGTGLGYTF. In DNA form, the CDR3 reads TGTGCCAGCAGTTTCGGGACAGGGCTGGGCTACACCTTC.